This is a list of T cell receptor beta chains from one sample in a study of Graves' ophthalmopathy and Graves' hyperthyroidism. Each CDR3 protein is one row after TCRdb ran MiXCR on the multiplex PCR reads. The data show 560,000 or so distinct CDR3 sequences, with approximately 37% seen just once and approximately 4.1% held by the top ten. The sample consisted of peripheral blood or thyroid tissue (not recorded which). Source of these receptors: an adult man with Graves' hyperthyroidism. CDR3s include the opening cysteine and the closing phenylalanine or tryptophan. A D gene is named only where the DNA matches it firmly. Not every row has a clone size; where given, it reads once, few, many or a size class.

v_call,d_call,j_call,clone_size,cdr3_aa,cdr3_nt
TRBV12-3/TRBV12-4,.,TRBJ2-6,many,CASRIGSSGANVLTF,TGTGCCAGCAGAATAGGTAGCTCTGGGGCCAACGTCCTGACTTTC
TRBV7-2,TRBD1,TRBJ1-1,many,CASSLRGRDTEAFF,TGTGCCAGCAGCCTCAGGGGGCGGGACACTGAAGCTTTCTTT
TRBV6-1,.,TRBJ1-2,many,CASSPHLYGYTF,TGTGCCAGCAGTCCTCACCTGTATGGCTACACCTTC
TRBV7-3,.,TRBJ1-1,once,CASSLIRFSVGSGTEAFF,TGTGCCAGCAGTTTAATTAGGTTTTCCGTTGGGTCGGGGACTGAAGCTTTCTTT
TRBV9,.,TRBJ2-1,.,CASSHPRYNEQFF,TGTGCCAGCAGCCACCCTCGGTACAATGAGCAGTTCTTC
TRBV12-3/TRBV12-4,.,TRBJ1-4,.,CASSADSSTNEKLFF,TGTGCCAGCAGTGCTGACAGCTCAACTAATGAAAAACTGTTTTTT
TRBV24-1,.,TRBJ2-2,.,CATSDPTGELFF,TGTGCCACCAGTGATCCTACAGGGGAGCTGTTTTTT
TRBV12-3/TRBV12-4,.,TRBJ2-7,many,CASSYTGFEQYF,TGTGCCAGCAGCTATACAGGGTTCGAGCAGTACTTC
TRBV2,.,TRBJ1-5,.,CASSERETQHF,TGTGCCAGCAGTGAGAGGGAGACCCAGCATTTT
TRBV24-1,.,TRBJ2-2,once,CATSDLGVGELFF,TGTGCCACCAGTGATTTGGGCGTCGGGGAGCTGTTTTTT
TRBV25-1,.,TRBJ1-5,once,CAWGHDSNQPQHF,TGTGCCTGGGGACACGATAGCAATCAGCCCCAGCATTTT
TRBV7-9,.,TRBJ2-2,many,CASSLSGQGVSTGELFF,TGTGCCAGCAGCTTATCCGGGCAGGGTGTTAGCACCGGGGAGCTGTTTTTT
TRBV7-4,TRBD1,TRBJ1-6,.,CASSPHRGDNSPLHF,TGTGCCAGCAGCCCCCACAGGGGTGATAATTCACCCCTCCACTTT
TRBV7-3,.,TRBJ2-7,many,CASSPRGPSEQYF,TGTGCCAGCAGCCCCAGGGGCCCCAGCGAGCAGTACTTC
TRBV6-2/TRBV6-3,TRBD1,TRBJ1-1,.,CASRKDRGLAYTEAFF,TGTGCCAGCAGAAAGGACAGGGGGCTTGCGTACACTGAAGCTTTCTTT
TRBV6-5,.,TRBJ2-7,many,CASSYLGDLYEQYF,TGTGCCAGCAGTTACTTGGGAGACCTCTACGAGCAGTACTTC
TRBV5-1,.,TRBJ2-5,.,CAWSLGQRETQYF,TGTGCCTGGAGTCTTGGACAAAGAGAGACCCAGTACTTC
TRBV24-1,.,TRBJ2-7,few,CATSDGMCWAGSSYEQYF,TGTGCCACCAGTGATGGGATGTGTTGGGCGGGGAGCTCCTACGAGCAGTACTTC
TRBV20-1,TRBD1,TRBJ1-4,.,CSARDGTGENLFF,TGCAGTGCTAGAGATGGGACAGGGGAAAACCTGTTTTTT
TRBV4-1,.,TRBJ2-6,.,CASSQDVQAAHGANVLTF,TGCGCCAGCAGCCAAGATGTACAGGCAGCCCATGGGGCCAACGTCCTGACTTTC
TRBV24-1,.,TRBJ2-5,.,CATSDPGTGRETQYF,TGTGCCACCAGTGATCCCGGGACGGGTAGGGAGACCCAGTACTTC
TRBV5-8,.,TRBJ2-2,.,CASSLDLFPGELFF,TGTGCCAGCAGCTTGGATCTGTTTCCCGGGGAGCTGTTTTTT
TRBV5-6,TRBD2,TRBJ2-7,.,CASSQKTSGEGWYF,TGTGCCAGCAGCCAAAAGACTAGCGGGGAGGGCTGGTACTTC
TRBV19,.,TRBJ2-7,many,CASSITGRDIEQYF,TGTGCCAGTAGTATCACGGGACGTGACATCGAGCAGTACTTC
TRBV7-8,TRBD1,TRBJ1-2,.,CASSFTGARYGYTF,TGTGCCAGCAGCTTCACAGGGGCCCGCTATGGCTACACCTTC
TRBV7-8,.,TRBJ2-6,.,CASSPGASGANVLTF,TGTGCCAGCAGCCCCGGGGCCTCTGGGGCCAACGTCCTGACTTTC
TRBV29-1,.,TRBJ1-1,many,CSVVGANTEAFF,TGCAGCGTTGTTGGCGCGAACACTGAAGCTTTCTTT
TRBV10-3,TRBD2,TRBJ2-5,.,CASSYSLVRETSGRWIETQYF,TGTGCCAGCAGTTACTCCCTAGTCCGGGAGACTAGCGGGAGATGGATAGAGACCCAGTACTTC
TRBV15,.,TRBJ2-5,.,CATSTRGGETQYF,TGTGCCACCAGCACTAGGGGCGGGGAGACCCAGTACTTC
TRBV6-5,.,TRBJ2-7,few,CASRPSPLRSYEQYF,TGTGCCAGCAGACCCTCCCCCCTAAGATCCTACGAGCAGTACTTC
TRBV12-3/TRBV12-4,.,TRBJ1-2,.,CASSRAEGYGYTF,TGTGCCAGCAGCCGTGCGGAGGGCTATGGCTACACCTTC
TRBV2,.,TRBJ2-5,.,CASSDGGYQETQYF,TGTGCCAGCAGCGATGGGGGGTACCAAGAGACCCAGTACTTC
TRBV7-9,TRBD1,TRBJ1-5,many,CASSLVSWDSEAVSVQPQHF,TGTGCCAGCAGCTTAGTATCGTGGGACAGTGAGGCCGTGTCAGTTCAGCCCCAGCATTTT
TRBV28,.,TRBJ1-5,.,CASSLIAGYEAGNQPQHF,TGTGCCAGCAGTTTAATTGCAGGGTATGAGGCGGGCAATCAGCCCCAGCATTTT
TRBV4-1,TRBD1,TRBJ2-6,many,CASSQPTGMRSGANVLTF,TGCGCCAGCAGCCAACCGACAGGGATGAGATCTGGGGCCAACGTCCTGACTTTC
TRBV10-3,TRBD1,TRBJ2-7,.,CASHRDRGDYEQYF,TGTGCCTCGCACCGGGACAGGGGGGACTACGAGCAGTACTTC